This entry describes one T cell receptor (beta chain). Some clones are missing from TCRdb's copy, which holds only in-frame ones; the method was immunoSEQ multiplex PCR. The sample lists about 73,000 clones, just over 90% occurring once. The data derive from a study of technical replicates of blood from a handful of donors. Sequenced material: T cells isolated from PBMCs. This TCR came from a human donor in good health.

Here the CDR3 reads CSVQFGSLGTDTQYF. The CDR3 coding sequence is TGCAGCGTTCAGTTTGGGAGTCTGGGCACAGATACGCAGTATTTT. The gene calls are TRBV29-1 and TRBJ2-3, with D possibly being TRBD2 (5 bases). Trimming cost V 5 bases and J 1 base, with 16 bases left between them. Germline CDR1 SQVTM, CDR2 ANQGSEA. The CDR3 extends over 15 amino acids.